The clone carrying this T cell receptor beta chain was seen only a few times. Compared with germline, one end of the junction differs, possibly owing to a read error. This specimen belongs to a study of CDR3 diversity in severe acne. Using its own MiXCR run on the PCR reads, TCRdb lists one record per CDR3 protein. The repertoire holds 97,000 or so distinct CDR3 sequences, with roughly 51% as singletons. Germline-derived CDR1 and CDR2 are ENHRY and SYGVKD. This CDR3 region has 14 residues. The sequence was obtained from a male donor with acne. This chain connects TRBV10-3 to TRBJ2-7; 9 bases map to TRBD1. The sequenced sample consisted of blood. DNA for the CDR3: TGTGCCAGCAGTTTTGGACAGGGGATCTACGAGCAGTACTTC. Its protein is CASSFGQGIYEQYF.